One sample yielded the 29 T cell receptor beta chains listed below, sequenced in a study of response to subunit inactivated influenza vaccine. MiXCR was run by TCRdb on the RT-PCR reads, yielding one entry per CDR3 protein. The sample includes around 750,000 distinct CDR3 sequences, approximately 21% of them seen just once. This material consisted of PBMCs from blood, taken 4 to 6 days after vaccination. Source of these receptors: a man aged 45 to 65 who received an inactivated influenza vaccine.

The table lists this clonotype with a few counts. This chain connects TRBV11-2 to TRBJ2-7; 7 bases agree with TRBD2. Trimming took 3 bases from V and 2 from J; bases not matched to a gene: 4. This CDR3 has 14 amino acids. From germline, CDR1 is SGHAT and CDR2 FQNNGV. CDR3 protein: CASSLSSGPYEQYF. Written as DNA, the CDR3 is TGTGCCAGCAGCTTGTCTAGCGGACCCTACGAGCAGTACTTC.

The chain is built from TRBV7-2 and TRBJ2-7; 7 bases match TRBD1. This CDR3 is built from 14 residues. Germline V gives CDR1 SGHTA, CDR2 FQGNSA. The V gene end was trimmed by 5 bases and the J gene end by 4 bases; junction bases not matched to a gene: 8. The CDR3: CASSIHTGEYEQYF. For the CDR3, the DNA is TGTGCCAGCAGCATACATACAGGGGAATACGAGCAGTACTTC.

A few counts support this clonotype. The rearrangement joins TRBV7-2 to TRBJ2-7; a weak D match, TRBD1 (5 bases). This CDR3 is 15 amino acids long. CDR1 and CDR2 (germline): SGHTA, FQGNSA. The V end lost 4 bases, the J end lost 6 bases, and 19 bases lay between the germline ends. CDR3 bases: TGTGCCAGCAGCTCGCTTATTTTGGGGCCCTCCGAGCAGTACTTC. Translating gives CASSSLILGPSEQYF.

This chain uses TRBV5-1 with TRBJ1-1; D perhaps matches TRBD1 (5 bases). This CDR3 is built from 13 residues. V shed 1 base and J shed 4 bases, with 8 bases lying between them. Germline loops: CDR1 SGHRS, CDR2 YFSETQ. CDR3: CASSLIGVTEAFF. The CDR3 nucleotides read TGCGCCAGCAGCTTGATAGGGGTCACTGAAGCTTTCTTT.

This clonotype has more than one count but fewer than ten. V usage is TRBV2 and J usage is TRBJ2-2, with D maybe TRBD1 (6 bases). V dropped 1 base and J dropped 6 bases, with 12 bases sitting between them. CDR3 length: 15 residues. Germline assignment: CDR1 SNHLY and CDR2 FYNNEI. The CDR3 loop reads CASSEDRVMSGELFF. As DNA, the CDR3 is TGTGCCAGCAGTGAAGACAGGGTGATGTCCGGGGAGCTGTTTTTT.

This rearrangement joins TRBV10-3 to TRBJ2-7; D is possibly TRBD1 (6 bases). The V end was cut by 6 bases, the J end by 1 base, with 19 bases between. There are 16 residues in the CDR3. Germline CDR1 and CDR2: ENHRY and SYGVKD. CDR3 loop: CAIRAYQGSSSYEQYF. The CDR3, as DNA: TGTGCCATCAGAGCCTACCAGGGGAGTTCATCCTACGAGCAGTACTTC.

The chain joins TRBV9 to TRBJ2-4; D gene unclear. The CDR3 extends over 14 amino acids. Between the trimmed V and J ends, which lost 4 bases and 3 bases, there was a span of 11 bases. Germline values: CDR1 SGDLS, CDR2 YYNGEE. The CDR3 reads CASSIFRRKNIQYF. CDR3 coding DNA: TGTGCCAGCAGCATTTTCCGACGCAAAAACATTCAGTACTTC.

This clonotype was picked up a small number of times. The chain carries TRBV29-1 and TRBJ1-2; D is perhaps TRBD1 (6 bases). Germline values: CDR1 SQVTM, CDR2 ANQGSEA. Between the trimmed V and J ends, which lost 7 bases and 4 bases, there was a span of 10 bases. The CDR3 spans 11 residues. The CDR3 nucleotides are TGCAGCGACGGACAGAGCTATGGCTACACCTTC. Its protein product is CSDGQSYGYTF.

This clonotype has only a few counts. The CDR3 is CASSQERFNEQFF. CDR3 bases: TGCGCCAGCAGCCAAGAACGGTTTAATGAGCAGTTCTTC. This chain uses TRBV4-1 with TRBJ2-1; D is unresolved. Trimming cost V 0 bases and J 7 bases, with 7 bases left between them. The CDR3 is made up of 13 amino acids. Looked up from germline, CDR1 is MGHRA and CDR2 is YSYEKL.

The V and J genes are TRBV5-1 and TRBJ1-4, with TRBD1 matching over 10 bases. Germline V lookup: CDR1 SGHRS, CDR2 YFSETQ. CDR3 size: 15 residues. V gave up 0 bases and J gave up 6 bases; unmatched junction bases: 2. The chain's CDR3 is CASSLGQGAHEKLFF. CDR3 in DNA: TGCGCCAGCAGCTTGGGACAGGGGGCCCATGAAAAACTGTTTTTT.

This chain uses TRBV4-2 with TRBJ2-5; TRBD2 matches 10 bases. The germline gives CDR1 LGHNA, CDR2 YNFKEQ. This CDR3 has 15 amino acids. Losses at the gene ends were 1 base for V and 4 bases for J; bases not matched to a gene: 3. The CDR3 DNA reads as TGTGCCAGCAGCCAAGGACTAGCGGGTGTAGAGACCCAGTACTTC. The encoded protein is CASSQGLAGVETQYF.

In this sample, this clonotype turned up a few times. The CDR3 loop is CASSVAVDVENSPLHF. CDR3 nucleotide sequence: TGTGCCAGCAGCGTAGCCGTGGACGTAGAAAATTCACCCCTCCACTTT. The rearrangement links TRBV9 to TRBJ1-6; D gene unclear. The germline CDR1 and CDR2 sequences are SGDLS and YYNGEE. V was pared by 0 bases and J by 7 bases, with 14 bases between. CDR3 length: 16 amino acids.

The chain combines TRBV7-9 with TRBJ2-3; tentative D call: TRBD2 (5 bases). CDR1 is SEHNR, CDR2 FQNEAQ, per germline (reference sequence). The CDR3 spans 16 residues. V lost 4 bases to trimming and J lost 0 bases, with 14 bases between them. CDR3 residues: CASSYYGGPSTDTQYF. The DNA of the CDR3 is TGTGCCAGCAGCTATTATGGAGGCCCTAGCACAGATACGCAGTATTTT.

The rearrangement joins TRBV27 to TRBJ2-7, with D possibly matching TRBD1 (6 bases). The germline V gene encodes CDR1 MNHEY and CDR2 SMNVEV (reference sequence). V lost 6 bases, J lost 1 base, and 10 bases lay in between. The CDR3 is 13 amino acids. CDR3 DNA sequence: TGTGCCAGCAGGGGGGACATGTCCTACGAGCAGTACTTC. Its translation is CASRGDMSYEQYF.

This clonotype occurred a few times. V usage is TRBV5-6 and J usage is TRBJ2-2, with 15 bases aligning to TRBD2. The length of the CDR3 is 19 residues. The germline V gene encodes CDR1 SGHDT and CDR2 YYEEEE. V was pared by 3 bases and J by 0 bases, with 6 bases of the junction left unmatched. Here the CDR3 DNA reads TGTGCCAGCAGCTACCCGGGACTAGCGGGGGGTCCGAACACCGGGGAGCTGTTTTTT. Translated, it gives CASSYPGLAGGPNTGELFF.

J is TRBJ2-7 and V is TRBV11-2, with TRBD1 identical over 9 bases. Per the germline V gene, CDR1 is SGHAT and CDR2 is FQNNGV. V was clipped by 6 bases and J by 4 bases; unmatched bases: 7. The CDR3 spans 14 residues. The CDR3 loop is CASREPGQGYEQYF. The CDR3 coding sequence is TGTGCCAGCAGGGAACCGGGACAGGGTTACGAGCAGTACTTC. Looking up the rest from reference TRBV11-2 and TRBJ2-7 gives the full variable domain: EAGVAQSPRYKIIEKRQSVAFWCNPISGHATLYWYQQILGQGPKLLIQFQNNGVVDDSQLPKDRFSAERLKGVDSTLKIQPAKLEDSAVYLCASREPGQGYEQYFGPGTRLTVT.

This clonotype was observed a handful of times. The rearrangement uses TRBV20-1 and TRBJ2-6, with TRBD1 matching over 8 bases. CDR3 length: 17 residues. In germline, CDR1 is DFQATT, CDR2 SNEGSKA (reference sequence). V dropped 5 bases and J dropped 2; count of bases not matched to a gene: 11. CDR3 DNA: TGCAGTGCTCTCCGACAGGGGAAGAACCCTGGGGCCAACGTCCTGACTTTC. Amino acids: CSALRQGKNPGANVLTF.

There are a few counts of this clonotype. The DNA of the CDR3 is TGTGCCAGCAGTGAAGGGTGGACAGGCAACGAGCAGTACTTC. Translating gives CASSEGWTGNEQYF. The rearrangement links TRBV2 to TRBJ2-7, with 7 bases identical to TRBD1. With V trimmed by 1 base and J by 5 bases, 5 bases remained unmatched. The CDR3 runs 14 residues. Germline values: CDR1 SNHLY, CDR2 FYNNEI.

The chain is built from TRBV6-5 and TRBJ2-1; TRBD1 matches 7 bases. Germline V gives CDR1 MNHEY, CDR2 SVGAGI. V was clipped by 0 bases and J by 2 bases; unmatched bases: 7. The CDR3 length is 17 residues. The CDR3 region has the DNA TGTGCCAGCAGTTACTCCACACAGGGGCTTACCTACAATGAGCAGTTCTTC. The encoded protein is CASSYSTQGLTYNEQFF.

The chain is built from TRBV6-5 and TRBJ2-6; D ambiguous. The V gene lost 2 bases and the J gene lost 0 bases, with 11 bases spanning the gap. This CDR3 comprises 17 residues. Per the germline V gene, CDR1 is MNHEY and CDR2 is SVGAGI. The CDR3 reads CASSYGVPTSGANVLTF. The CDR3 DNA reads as TGTGCCAGCAGTTACGGGGTGCCGACCTCTGGGGCCAACGTCCTGACTTTC.

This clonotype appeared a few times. CDR3 sequence reads: CASSDPTGGVSETQYF. In DNA form, the CDR3 reads TGTGCCAGCAGTGATCCGACAGGGGGGGTTAGCGAGACCCAGTACTTC. This chain joins TRBV25-1 and TRBJ2-5, with TRBD1 identical over 9 bases. The CDR3 contains 16 residues. V lost 3 bases, J lost 5 bases, and 10 bases stayed unmatched. The germline V gene encodes CDR1 MGHDK and CDR2 SYGVNS.

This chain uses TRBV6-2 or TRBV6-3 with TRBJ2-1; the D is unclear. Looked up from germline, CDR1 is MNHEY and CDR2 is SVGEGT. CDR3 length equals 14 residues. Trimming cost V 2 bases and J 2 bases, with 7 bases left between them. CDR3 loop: CASSYGQAYNEQFF. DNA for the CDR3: TGTGCCAGCAGTTACGGGCAGGCCTACAATGAGCAGTTCTTC.

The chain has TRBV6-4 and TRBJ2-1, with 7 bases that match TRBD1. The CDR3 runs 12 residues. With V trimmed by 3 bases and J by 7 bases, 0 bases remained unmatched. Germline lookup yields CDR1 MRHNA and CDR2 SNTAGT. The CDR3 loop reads CASSEGQNEQFF. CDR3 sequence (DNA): TGTGCCAGCAGTGAGGGACAGAATGAGCAGTTCTTC.

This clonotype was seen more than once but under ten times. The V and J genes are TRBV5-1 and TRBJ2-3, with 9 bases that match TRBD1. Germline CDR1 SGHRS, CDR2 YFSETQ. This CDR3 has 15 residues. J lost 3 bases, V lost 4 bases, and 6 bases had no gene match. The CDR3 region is CASSPTTGGTDTQYF. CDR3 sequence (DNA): TGCGCCAGCAGCCCGACGACAGGGGGGACAGATACGCAGTATTTT.

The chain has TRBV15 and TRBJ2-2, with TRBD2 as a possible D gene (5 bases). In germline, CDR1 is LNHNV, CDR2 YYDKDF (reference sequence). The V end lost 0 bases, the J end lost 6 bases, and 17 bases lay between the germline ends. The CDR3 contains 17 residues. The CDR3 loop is CATSRDLYPGGPGELFF. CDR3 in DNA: TGTGCCACCAGCAGAGATCTCTACCCAGGAGGTCCCGGGGAGCTGTTTTTT.

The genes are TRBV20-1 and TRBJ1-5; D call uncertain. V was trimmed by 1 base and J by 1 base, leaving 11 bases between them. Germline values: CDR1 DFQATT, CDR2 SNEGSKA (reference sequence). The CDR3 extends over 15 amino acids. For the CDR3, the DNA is TGCAGTGCTAGAGGGGAGCTGGGGAGCAATCAGCCCCAGCATTTT. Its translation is CSARGELGSNQPQHF.

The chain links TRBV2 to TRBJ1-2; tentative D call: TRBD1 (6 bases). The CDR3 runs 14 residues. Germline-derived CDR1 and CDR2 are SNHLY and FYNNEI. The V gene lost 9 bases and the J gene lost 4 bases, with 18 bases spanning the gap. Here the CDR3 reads CASTGQSGVYGYTF. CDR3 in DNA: TGTGCCAGTACAGGACAGTCTGGGGTCTATGGCTACACCTTC. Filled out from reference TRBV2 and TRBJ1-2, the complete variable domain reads EPEVTQTPSHQVTQMGQEVILRCVPISNHLYFYWYRQILGQKVEFLVSFYNNEISEKSEIFDDQFSVERPDGSNFTLKIRSTKLEDSAMYFCASTGQSGVYGYTFGSGTRLTVV.

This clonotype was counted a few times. CDR3 residues: CATSIQQGSTYEQYF. In nucleotides, the CDR3 is TGTGCCACCAGCATCCAACAGGGCAGCACCTACGAGCAGTACTTC. The rearrangement links TRBV15 to TRBJ2-7, with a possible D match to TRBD1 (6 bases). CDR1 is LNHNV and CDR2 is YYDKDF in the germline V gene (reference sequence). The CDR3 has 15 residues. Trimming left V 4 bases short and J 2 bases short, with 15 bases between.

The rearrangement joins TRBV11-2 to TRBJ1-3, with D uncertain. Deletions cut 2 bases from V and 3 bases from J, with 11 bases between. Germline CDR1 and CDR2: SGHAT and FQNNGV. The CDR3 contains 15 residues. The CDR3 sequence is CASSLLGVLGNTIYF. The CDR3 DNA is TGTGCCAGCAGCTTACTTGGGGTACTTGGAAACACCATATATTTT.